The clone carrying this T cell receptor (beta chain) was seen once. Repertoires were generated with immunoSEQ multiplex PCR, while TCRdb's copy carries only in-frame clones and drops some. The table shows around 270,000 clones, with about 80% occurring only once. The data were taken from a study of blood T cell repertoires in COVID-19. In the study overall: The analysed material was cDNA or gDNA that came from T cells, B-cell-depleted T cells, or PBMCs.

The CDR3 loop spans 15 amino acids. CDR1 is SGHRS, CDR2 YFSETQ, per germline. Trimming cost V 7 bases and J 7 bases; bases outside gene matches: 11. Enrolled during active infection, Seattle patients were then followed longitudinally. The chain couples TRBV5-1 to TRBJ1-5, with TRBD1 matching over 10 bases. Sequencing was done on a sample of peripheral blood. The sequence came from a person between 70 and 80 years old with COVID-19, enrolled during active disease. CDR3 protein: CASATGTGERQPQHF. The DNA of the CDR3 is TGCGCCAGCGCCACCGGGACAGGGGAGAGGCAGCCCCAGCATTTT.